The TCR beta chain under discussion was sequenced for a study of memory CD4+ T cells and cytomegalovirus serostatus. Study details: Donors were healthy Belgian adults, 8 to 10 CMV seropositive and roughly 25 seronegative.

Repertoires were generated with immunoSEQ multiplex PCR, while TCRdb's copy carries only in-frame clones and drops some. This repertoire shows some 73,000 clones, roughly 80% found once; its top ten account for just over 2.5%. Study-level points and caveats: Suggested: most of the CMV-linked TCR signature lies in CD4+ memory cells. 67 of 164 known CMV-associated TCRbeta sequences appeared in CD4+ memory.

Turning to this clone: Antigen specificity is unknown.

The CDR3 is made up of 18 amino acids. CDR1 is MNHEY and CDR2 is SMNVEV in the germline V gene (reference sequence). Trimming cost V 0 bases and J 6 bases, with 20 bases left between them. The sort gate was single viable CD3+CD4+CD8-CD45RO+ cells for memory CD4+ T cells. Total CD4+ T cells were enriched by CD4 positive selection. The source of this sequence is an adult in good health and CMV-seropositive. The V and J genes are TRBV27 and TRBJ2-2, with D maybe TRBD2 (5 bases). The source material was memory CD4+ T cells from blood. The CDR3 loop reads CASSLSIGLPPRAGELFF. CDR3 bases: TGTGCCAGCAGTTTATCGATAGGACTGCCTCCCCGCGCCGGGGAGCTGTTTTTT.